This TCR beta chain was recorded in a study of blood T cells in healthy people across ages. Study-level results: The study found more naive CD4+ cells and higher diversity in long-lived than aged donors. While age rose, TCR beta diversity per million T cells dropped in a roughly linear way.

This CDR3 is 14 amino acids long. Germline assignment: CDR1 SEHNR and CDR2 FQNEAQ (reference sequence). V was clipped by 5 bases and J by 8 bases, with 18 bases between them. A second PCR, run for about 7 to 11 cycles, used a sample-barcoded 5' primer plus a J-beta primer mix. Researchers report that a template-switch adaptor with 12 random nucleotides tagged each cDNA molecule. TCRdb used MiXCR to reprocess the 5' RACE reads, holding one entry per CDR3 protein. The data show some 1.8 million distinct CDR3 sequences, with roughly 43% seen just once and more than 20% held by the top ten. In this sample, this clonotype turned up once. Its target is not known.

This sequence was found in a human donor in good health. The sequenced sample consisted of blood. This chain connects TRBV7-9 to TRBJ1-2, with a tentative D call TRBD1 (6 bases). CDR3 loop: CASSALGALGGYTF. The CDR3 nucleotides are TGTGCCAGCAGCGCCCTGGGGGCGTTGGGGGGCTACACCTTC.